The entry below describes one T cell receptor beta chain. The data derive from a study of blood T cell repertoires in COVID-19. About the research overall: From the United States, Italy and Spain came samples of acute and convalescent COVID-19.

CDR3 size: 14 residues. The germline gives CDR1 SGHTS, CDR2 YDEGEE. The germline V and J ends were trimmed by 4 bases and 3 bases, with 12 bases remaining between them. Authors' analysis steps: Researchers report that nucleated cell counts were estimated from reference gene primer amplification. Profiling relied on immunoSEQ multiplex PCR, and the TCRdb table lists in-frame clones only, not all of them. D and trimming were read from the DNA, whereas the V and J calls and clone size are those reported in that table. Of a few hundred thousand clones in the sample, around 80% were seen once. This TCR was recovered from a human donor in a cohort sampled during active COVID-19. This chain links TRBV5-8 with TRBJ2-3; D ambiguous. Sequencing used peripheral blood. The CDR3 bases are TGTGCCAGCAGCCTATTTCTAATTACAGATACGCAGTATTTT. As protein: CASSLFLITDTQYF.